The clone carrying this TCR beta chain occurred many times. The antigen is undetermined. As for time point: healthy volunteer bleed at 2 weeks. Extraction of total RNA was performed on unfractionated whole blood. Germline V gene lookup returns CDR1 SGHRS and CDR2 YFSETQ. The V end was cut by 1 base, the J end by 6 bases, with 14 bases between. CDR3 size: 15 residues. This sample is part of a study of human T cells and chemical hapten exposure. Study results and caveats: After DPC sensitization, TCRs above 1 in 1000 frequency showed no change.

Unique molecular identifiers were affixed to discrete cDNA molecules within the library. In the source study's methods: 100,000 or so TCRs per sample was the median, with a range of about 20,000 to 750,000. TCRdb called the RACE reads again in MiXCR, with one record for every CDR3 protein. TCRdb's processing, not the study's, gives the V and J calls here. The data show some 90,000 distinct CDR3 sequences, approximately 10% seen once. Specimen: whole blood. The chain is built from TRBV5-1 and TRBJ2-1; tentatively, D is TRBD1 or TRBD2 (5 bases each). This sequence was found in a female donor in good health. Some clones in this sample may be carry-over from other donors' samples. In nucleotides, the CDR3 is TGCGCCAGCAGCTTGCCGGGATTGGGGGTCAATGAGCAGTTCTTC. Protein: CASSLPGLGVNEQFF.